One sample yielded the 21 T cell receptor beta chains listed below, sequenced in a study of cytomegalovirus exposure and HLA in healthy donors. The primer mix had 60 Vbeta and 13 Jbeta primers. Profiled with immunoSEQ multiplex PCR; TCRdb holds only in-frame clones, not every one. The data show approximately 170,000 clones, 70% to 80% seen once. Sequencing was done on a sample of PBMCs. These receptors originate from a woman aged 40-49 years in good health and CMV-seronegative.

The chain couples TRBV20-1 to TRBJ2-4; D call uncertain. Germline CDR1 DFQATT, CDR2 SNEGSKA (reference sequence). The V and J ends lost 7 bases and 6 bases respectively, with 10 bases between them. The length of the CDR3 is 11 residues. As DNA, the CDR3 is TGCAGTGGATCCGACACAAACATTCAGTACTTC. It codes for CSGSDTNIQYF.

DNA of the CDR3: TGTGCCAGCAAGGCAGCGGGCTCCTACAATGAGCAGTTCTTC. Protein product: CASKAAGSYNEQFF. This rearrangement joins TRBV25-1 to TRBJ2-1; a weak D match, TRBD2 (6 bases). The CDR3 runs 14 residues. From germline, CDR1 is MGHDK and CDR2 SYGVNS. The germline V and J ends were trimmed by 7 bases and 0 bases, with 10 bases remaining between them.

This chain connects TRBV19 to TRBJ2-3; 11 nucleotides agree with TRBD2. This CDR3 spans 15 amino acids. V lost 7 bases, J lost 2 bases, and 5 bases stayed unmatched. Germline V CDR1 and CDR2: LNHDA, SQIVND (reference sequence). The DNA of the CDR3 is TGTGCCAGTACCAGGGGACTAGCGGACACAGATACGCAGTATTTT. This codes for CASTRGLADTDTQYF.

The chain joins TRBV5-1 to TRBJ2-7; D unresolved. Germline V gene sequence: CDR1 SGHRS, CDR2 YFSETQ. The CDR3 runs 15 residues. Trimming shortened V by 0 bases and J by 2 bases, and 12 bases separated the two germline ends. The CDR3, as DNA: TGCGCCAGCAGCTTGGCAGCAGGATCTACCTACGAGCAGTACTTC. Residues: CASSLAAGSTYEQYF.

CDR3 residues: CSVESSGQETQYF. The CDR3 DNA follows: TGCAGCGTTGAGTCTAGCGGGCAAGAGACCCAGTACTTC. The rearrangement uses TRBV29-1 and TRBJ2-5; 8 bases map to TRBD2. With 3 bases clipped from V and 2 bases from J, the junction kept 2 bases outside the gene matches. The germline gives CDR1 SQVTM, CDR2 ANQGSEA. The CDR3 extends over 13 amino acids.

The rearrangement links TRBV5-1 to TRBJ2-7; 7 bases agree with TRBD1. The germline gives CDR1 SGHRS, CDR2 YFSETQ. The CDR3 extends over 13 amino acids. Unmatched junction bases numbered 4, after V lost 1 base and J lost 6 bases. CDR3 in amino acids: CASSLTGVREQYF. The CDR3 nucleotides are TGCGCCAGCAGCTTGACAGGGGTGCGCGAGCAGTACTTC.

The V call is TRBV6-5, the J call TRBJ1-4; 9 bases line up with TRBD1. The CDR3 is made up of 15 amino acids. The ends lost 4 bases at V and 6 bases at J; junction bases unmatched: 6. CDR1 MNHEY and CDR2 SVGAGI come from the germline V gene. CDR3 in DNA: TGTGCCAGCAGTTTCACAGGGGGCGCGGATGAAAAACTGTTTTTT. It specifies CASSFTGGADEKLFF.

V and J are TRBV28 and TRBJ1-5; unclear D gene. CDR3 size: 15 residues. CDR1 and CDR2 (germline): MDHEN, SYDVKM. Trimming removed 3 bases at V and 3 bases at J, with 12 bases between. The CDR3 sequence is CASSFGSVSNQPQHF. The CDR3 DNA is TGTGCCAGCAGTTTCGGTTCTGTGTCCAATCAGCCCCAGCATTTT.

The chain has TRBV7-3 and TRBJ2-2, with 8 bases aligning to TRBD1. CDR3 length: 15 residues. The V segment lost 4 bases and the J segment 4 bases; nucleotides outside the gene matches: 5. The V gene's germline CDR1 is SGHTA and CDR2 FQGTGA. The CDR3 DNA is TGTGCCAGCAGCTCACAGGGGGTGAGCACCGGGGAGCTGTTTTTT. It codes for CASSSQGVSTGELFF.

The chain combines TRBV19 with TRBJ1-1, with TRBD1 matching 8 bases. The germline V gene has CDR1 LNHDA and CDR2 SQIVND (reference sequence). The CDR3 sequence is 13 residues long. V shed 5 bases, J shed 5 bases, and the junction held 4 bases outside the gene matches. In nucleotides, the CDR3 is TGTGCCAGTAGTTTACAGGGGGGGACTGAAGCTTTCTTT. This gives the protein CASSLQGGTEAFF.

The V and J genes are TRBV6-1 and TRBJ2-7; TRBD2 might be the D (6 bases). Germline lookup yields CDR1 MNHNS and CDR2 SASEGT. With 8 bases removed from V and 1 base from J, the gap between germline ends came to 9 bases. The CDR3 extends over 12 amino acids. The CDR3 coding sequence is TGTGCCAGCCAGGACTATTCCTACGAGCAGTACTTC. Residues: CASQDYSYEQYF.

This chain uses TRBV19 with TRBJ2-1; TRBD2 agrees at 7 bases. This CDR3 comprises 18 residues. CDR1 and CDR2 (germline): LNHDA, SQIVND (reference sequence). After removal of 3 bases from V and 1 base from J, the junction contained 12 bases not matched to a gene. Here the CDR3 DNA reads TGTGCCAGTAGTATGGGAGGGCCAGGGATAGGTTCCTACAATGAGCAGTTCTTC. Protein: CASSMGGPGIGSYNEQFF.

This chain connects TRBV11-3 to TRBJ2-3, with TRBD1 as a possible D gene (5 bases). V shed 2 bases and J shed 2 bases, with 11 bases lying between them. CDR3 size: 15 residues. Germline V gene sequence: CDR1 SGHNT, CDR2 YENEEA. CDR3 nucleotides: TGTGCCAGCAGCTTAAGGGAACAGGACACAGATACGCAGTATTTT. It yields the protein CASSLREQDTDTQYF.

The chain combines TRBV5-1 with TRBJ2-1; 7 bases map to TRBD2. Losses at the gene ends were 0 bases for V and 6 bases for J; bases not matched to a gene: 3. In germline, CDR1 is SGHRS, CDR2 YFSETQ. The CDR3 is 14 residues long. CDR3 nucleotides: TGCGCCAGCAGCTTGGAGGGCGGGAGCAATGAGCAGTTCTTC. It encodes CASSLEGGSNEQFF.

This clone was seen only a few times. The J gene is TRBJ2-2, the V gene TRBV19, with D possibly TRBD2 on 6 matching bases. The CDR3 is 18 residues long. Germline V CDR1 and CDR2: LNHDA, SQIVND (reference sequence). The V end lost 6 bases, the J end lost 4 bases, and 24 bases lay between the germline ends. The CDR3 is CASSPPRAGTALTGELFF. The CDR3 DNA reads as TGTGCCAGTAGCCCCCCCCGGGCGGGGACGGCACTCACCGGGGAGCTGTTTTTT. The full variable domain, with the rest looked up from reference TRBV19 and TRBJ2-2, is DGGITQSPKYLFRKEGQNVTLSCEQNLNHDAMYWYRQDPGQGLRLIYYSQIVNDFQKGDIAEGYSVSREKKESFPLTVTSAQKNPTAFYLCASSPPRAGTALTGELFFGEGSRLTVL.

The gene calls are TRBV29-1 and TRBJ2-7, with D unresolved. Trimming cost V 4 bases and J 2 bases, with 6 bases left between them. The germline gives CDR1 SQVTM, CDR2 ANQGSEA. There are 11 residues in the CDR3. CDR3 amino acids: CSVGLTYEQYF. In DNA form, the CDR3 reads TGCAGCGTTGGACTCACCTACGAGCAGTACTTC.

This chain joins TRBV30 and TRBJ2-7, with 13 bases lining up with TRBD2. The ends lost 1 base at V and 5 bases at J; junction bases unmatched: 5. Germline values: CDR1 GTSNPN, CDR2 SVGIG (reference sequence). This CDR3 has 15 residues. The CDR3 reads CAWSAGLAGVHEQYF. For the CDR3, the DNA is TGTGCCTGGAGTGCTGGACTAGCGGGAGTCCACGAGCAGTACTTC.

V is TRBV6-1 and J is TRBJ1-5; 7 bases match TRBD1. The germline V gene has CDR1 MNHNS and CDR2 SASEGT. The V and J ends lost 0 bases and 0 bases, in that order; junction bases with no gene match: 11. The CDR3 length is 19 residues. The CDR3, as DNA: TGTGCCAGCAGTGAAGCGGGCAGGGGGTTTTCTTATAGCAATCAGCCCCAGCATTTT. Translated: CASSEAGRGFSYSNQPQHF.

The chain carries TRBV7-9 and TRBJ2-5; TRBD1 matches 9 bases. This CDR3 comprises 15 residues. Germline CDR1 and CDR2: SEHNR and FQNEAQ (reference sequence). V was clipped by 2 bases and J by 5 bases; unmatched bases: 6. CDR3 in DNA: TGTGCCAGCAGCTTAAACAGGGGGCTTAGGGAGACCCAGTACTTC. Protein sequence: CASSLNRGLRETQYF.

This chain uses TRBV9 with TRBJ2-5; 11 bases fit TRBD1. The length of the CDR3 is 15 residues. V lost 4 bases and J lost 5; bases outside the gene matches: 7. Germline V gene lookup returns CDR1 SGDLS and CDR2 YYNGEE. In nucleotides, the CDR3 is TGTGCCAGCAGCCTTGGACAGGGGGCAGTCGAGACCCAGTACTTC. As protein: CASSLGQGAVETQYF.

This rearrangement joins TRBV4-1 to TRBJ1-1; weak D call: TRBD1 (6 bases). The V end was cut by 4 bases, the J end by 1 base, with 16 bases between. The germline gives CDR1 MGHRA, CDR2 YSYEKL. There are 16 residues in the CDR3. This chain's CDR3 is CASSPGGGGSNTEAFF. The CDR3 nucleotides read TGCGCCAGCAGCCCCGGCGGGGGGGGCTCGAACACTGAAGCTTTCTTT.